A selection of T cell receptor beta chains follows, all from one sample in a study of T-cell reconstitution after alpha-beta-depleted transplantation in children. Each CDR3 protein is one row after TCRdb ran MiXCR on the PCR reads. This repertoire shows 200,000 to 250,000 distinct CDR3 sequences, 7.5% to 10% found once; its top ten account for over 4.5%. The sample consisted of PBMCs from the stem cell graft donor, taken from the stem cell graft. The receptor set was obtained from a human donor who donated a stem cell graft to a child with SCID. Each CDR3 is given with its conserved first and last residue. The D gene is left open where the match is weak. Only part of the rows carry a size: once, few, many, or a class if the clone is expanded.

TRBJ2-1 many TRBV5-1 . CASGDPSGPYNEQFF TGCGCCAGCGGAGACCCTAGTGGACCCTACAATGAGCAGTTCTTC
TRBJ2-1 many TRBV7-3 TRBD2 CASSLAGEQFF TGTGCCAGCAGTCTAGCGGGGGAGCAGTTCTTC
TRBJ2-7 many TRBV2 . CASSVGLEQYF TGTGCCAGCAGTGTGGGGCTCGAGCAGTACTTC
TRBJ1-1 . TRBV9 . CASSPRTAGGTEAFF TGTGCCAGCAGCCCCCGGACAGCCGGGGGCACTGAAGCTTTCTTT
TRBJ2-3 . TRBV19 . CASSMGAKTSSNTQYF TGTGCCAGTAGTATGGGAGCAAAAACATCTTCCAATACGCAGTATTTT
TRBJ1-2 many TRBV4-1 . CASRIQALANYGYTF TGCGCCAGCAGAATACAGGCGTTAGCTAACTATGGCTACACCTTC
TRBJ1-1 many TRBV12-3/TRBV12-4 . CASSLALGVQAFF TGTGCCAGCAGTTTAGCTCTGGGGGTTCAAGCTTTCTTT
TRBJ1-1 many TRBV5-1 . CASSLTGGTEAFF TGCGCCAGCAGCTTGACAGGAGGAACTGAAGCTTTCTTT
TRBJ2-1 many TRBV7-2 TRBD1 CASSVGDSSYNEQFF TGTGCCAGCAGCGTGGGGGACAGCTCCTACAATGAGCAGTTCTTC
TRBJ2-2 many TRBV5-6 . CASSLIVYTGELFF TGTGCCAGCAGCTTGATCGTGTACACCGGGGAGCTGTTTTTT
TRBJ2-1 many TRBV7-8 . CASSSQLHNEQFF TGTGCCAGCAGCTCCCAACTGCATAATGAGCAGTTCTTC
TRBJ2-7 many TRBV18 TRBD1 CASSPPTGTYEQYF TGTGCCAGCTCACCTCCGACAGGGACCTACGAGCAGTACTTC
TRBJ2-4 . TRBV12-3/TRBV12-4 TRBD1 CASSSLTGRQNIQYF TGTGCCAGCAGTTCCTTGACAGGGCGTCAAAACATTCAGTACTTC
TRBJ1-2 . TRBV7-2 . CASSFGQTNYGYTF TGTGCCAGCAGCTTCGGACAGACTAACTATGGCTACACCTTC
TRBJ2-1 few TRBV5-1 . CASSLDGNRNEQFF TGCGCCAGCAGCTTGGACGGCAACCGAAATGAGCAGTTCTTC
TRBJ2-1 . TRBV20-1 TRBD1 CCARDGDRTGPLNEQFF TGCTGTGCTAGAGATGGCGATCGGACAGGGCCCCTCAATGAGCAGTTCTTC
TRBJ1-1 . TRBV7-3 TRBD1 CASSTTGVDTEAFF TGTGCCAGCAGCACCACAGGGGTAGACACTGAAGCTTTCTTT
TRBJ2-2 many TRBV28 . CASSLSKGRGTGELFF TGTGCCAGCAGTTTATCGAAGGGGCGAGGCACCGGGGAGCTGTTTTTT
TRBJ1-2 many TRBV20-1 TRBD1 CSAPEDRANYGYTF TGCAGTGCCCCTGAGGACAGGGCTAACTATGGCTACACCTTC
TRBJ1-1 . TRBV12-3/TRBV12-4 . CTSSFEVGTPAPNTEAFF TGTACCAGCAGTTTCGAGGTGGGGACACCTGCCCCGAACACTGAAGCTTTCTTT
TRBJ2-5 many TRBV20-1 . CSARDMETQYF TGCAGTGCTAGAGATATGGAGACCCAGTACTTC
TRBJ1-6 many TRBV12-3/TRBV12-4 . CASTQGSSPLHF TGTGCCAGCACCCAAGGGAGTTCACCCCTCCACTTT
TRBJ2-3 many TRBV28 TRBD1 CASSSLTGGTDTQYF TGTGCCAGCAGTTCCCTCACAGGGGGGACAGATACGCAGTATTTT
TRBJ1-5 many TRBV6-5 TRBD1 CASSYGGGVNQPQHF TGTGCCAGCAGTTACGGAGGGGGCGTCAATCAGCCCCAGCATTTT
TRBJ1-2 many TRBV5-1 . CASSLGGFHGYTF TGCGCCAGCAGCTTGGGGGGATTCCATGGCTACACCTTC
TRBJ2-3 . TRBV19 . CASSQGRFTDTQYF TGTGCCAGTAGTCAGGGACGGTTCACAGATACGCAGTATTTT
TRBJ1-1 many TRBV20-1 . CSARHPREDTEAFF TGCAGTGCTAGACATCCCAGGGAAGACACTGAAGCTTTCTTT
TRBJ1-5 . TRBV6-2/TRBV6-3 TRBD1 CASSYQLGQGIPGNQPQHF TGTGCCAGCAGTTACCAACTCGGACAGGGAATTCCGGGCAATCAGCCCCAGCATTTT
TRBJ2-5 many TRBV5-1 . CASSPGDRRLQETQYF TGCGCCAGCAGCCCAGGAGATCGCAGACTCCAAGAGACCCAGTACTTC
TRBJ2-7 many TRBV20-1 . CSAPRDFSYEQYF TGCAGTGCTCCCCGGGACTTCTCCTACGAGCAGTACTTC